What follows are 26 T cell receptor beta chains derived from one specimen sequenced in a study of blood T cell repertoires in COVID-19. The repertoire was sequenced with immunoSEQ multiplex PCR; TCRdb's copy has only in-frame clones and lacks some. This table has about 430,000 clones, roughly 88% appearing once. Sequencing was done on a sample of PBMCs or T cells enriched from blood (not recorded which). The receptors derive from a woman aged 18 to 35 who had been exposed to COVID-19.

This chain connects TRBV28 to TRBJ1-2, with a tentative D call TRBD1 (5 bases). Trimming cost V 10 bases and J 4 bases, with 19 bases left between them. The germline V gene has CDR1 MDHEN and CDR2 SYDVKM. This CDR3 is 14 amino acids long. The CDR3 DNA reads TGTGCCAACACCAAACCTAGGGGCCTCTATGGCTACACCTTC. Translation: CANTKPRGLYGYTF.

This clone was seen once. The chain is built from TRBV27 and TRBJ2-5, with 8 bases matching TRBD1. The CDR3 extends over 14 amino acids. Germline lookup yields CDR1 MNHEY and CDR2 SMNVEV (reference sequence). The J segment lost 5 bases and the V segment lost 3 bases, leaving 5 bases of the junction unmatched. CDR3 amino acids: CASSLFRGLETQYF. CDR3 bases: TGTGCCAGCAGTTTGTTCAGGGGGCTGGAGACCCAGTACTTC.

This clone showed up just once. The chain carries TRBV6-5 and TRBJ1-2; D may be TRBD1 (6 bases). Germline V lookup: CDR1 MNHEY, CDR2 SVGAGI. V was pared by 9 bases and J by 7 bases, with 15 bases between. The CDR3 length is 12 residues. The CDR3 region is CASRQGTAGYTF. As DNA, the CDR3 is TGTGCCAGTCGGCAGGGGACGGCTGGCTACACCTTC.

The chain has TRBV6-5 and TRBJ2-1; tentative D call: TRBD2 (6 bases). This CDR3 has 15 amino acids. V was trimmed by 6 bases and J by 9 bases, leaving 21 bases between them. Per germline, CDR1 MNHEY and CDR2 SVGAGI. The CDR3 protein is CASSPSVGGRSEQFF. CDR3 coding DNA: TGTGCCAGCAGCCCCTCCGTGGGAGGAAGGAGTGAGCAGTTCTTC.

This clone was counted a few times. This sequence joins TRBV5-6 and TRBJ2-7; TRBD2 might be the D (6 bases). Germline CDR1 is SGHDT and CDR2 is YYEEEE. The CDR3 consists of 15 residues. V was shortened by 2 bases and J by 4 bases, with 16 bases between the two germline ends. CDR3 residues: CASSFAGTREYEQYF. CDR3 DNA: TGTGCCAGCAGCTTCGCCGGGACTCGAGAATACGAGCAGTACTTC.

V is TRBV6-2 or TRBV6-3 and J is TRBJ2-7, with 10 bases fitting TRBD2. CDR1 is MNHEY, CDR2 SVGEGT, per germline. The CDR3 consists of 14 residues. V shed 5 bases and J 2 bases; nucleotides not matched to a gene: 3. CDR3 in DNA: TGTGCCAGCAGTGCCGGGACTAGCGCCTACGAGCAGTACTTC. This gives the protein CASSAGTSAYEQYF.

The V gene is TRBV13, the J gene TRBJ2-7, with TRBD1 matching 7 bases. The CDR3 sequence is 15 residues long. Germline V CDR1 and CDR2: PRHDT, FYEKMQ (reference sequence). The J segment lost 0 bases and the V segment lost 5 bases, leaving 7 bases of the junction unmatched. CDR3 coding DNA: TGTGCCAGCAGCCCCTTCCGGGACAGCTCCTACGAGCAGTACTTC. Translated: CASSPFRDSSYEQYF.

This clone was seen a handful of times. This chain joins TRBV27 and TRBJ2-7; possible D gene TRBD1, 5 bases. Trimming pared 5 bases from V and 4 bases from J, leaving 12 bases between. Germline V gives CDR1 MNHEY, CDR2 SMNVEV (reference sequence). The CDR3 runs to 13 residues. Here the CDR3 DNA reads TGTGCCAGCAGTCACGGCTCAGGGTACGAGCAGTACTTC. Its translation is CASSHGSGYEQYF.

This clone occurred once. The chain is built from TRBV10-3 and TRBJ1-1, with 9 bases identical to TRBD1. With 3 bases clipped from V and 8 bases from J, the junction kept 4 bases outside the gene matches. Germline CDR1 and CDR2: ENHRY and SYGVKD. The CDR3 covers 13 residues. This chain's CDR3 is CAISDGTGQEAFF. The CDR3 DNA reads TGTGCCATCAGTGATGGGACAGGGCAGGAAGCTTTCTTT.

The J gene is TRBJ1-4, the V gene TRBV18; 9 bases line up with TRBD1. The CDR3 is made up of 16 amino acids. V gave up 3 bases and J gave up 3 bases; unmatched junction bases: 5. Germline CDR1 reads KGHSH; CDR2 reads LQKENI. The CDR3 DNA is TGTGCCAGCTCACCCCGACAGGGGGGGGCTAATGAAAAACTGTTTTTT. Translated: CASSPRQGGANEKLFF. The full variable domain, rest sourced from reference TRBV18 and TRBJ1-4, is NAGVMQNPRHLVRRRGQEARLRCSPMKGHSHVYWYRQLPEEGLKFMVYLQKENIIDESGMPKERFSAEFPKEGPSILRIQQVVRGDSAAYFCASSPRQGGANEKLFFGSGTQLSVL.

The chain carries TRBV5-4 and TRBJ1-1; 9 positions agree with TRBD1. The CDR3 loop spans 15 amino acids. Germline V gives CDR1 SGHNT, CDR2 YYREEE (reference sequence). V lost 0 bases and J lost 5; bases outside the gene matches: 5. In DNA form, the CDR3 reads TGTGCCAGCAGCTTGGACAGGGGGCGGAGGACTGAAGCTTTCTTT. As protein: CASSLDRGRRTEAFF. The variable domain in full, with the rest retrieved from reference TRBV5-4 and TRBJ1-1, is ETGVTQSPTHLIKTRGQQVTLRCSSQSGHNTVSWYQQALGQGPQFIFQYYREEENGRGNFPPRFSGLQFPNYSSELNVNALELDDSALYLCASSLDRGRRTEAFFGQGTRLTVV.

The rearrangement uses TRBV14 and TRBJ1-6, with 9 bases that match TRBD1. V lost 0 bases, J lost 7 bases, and 10 bases stayed unmatched. CDR3 length equals 18 residues. The germline V gene has CDR1 SGHDN and CDR2 FVKESK. CDR3 region: CASSQDWGTGPPNSPLHF. CDR3 sequence (DNA): TGTGCCAGCAGCCAAGATTGGGGGACAGGGCCCCCGAATTCACCCCTCCACTTT.

The V gene is TRBV11-2, the J gene TRBJ2-7, with 10 bases lining up with TRBD2. Unmatched junction bases numbered 13, after V lost 4 bases and J lost 7 bases. From germline, CDR1 is SGHAT and CDR2 FQNNGV. The CDR3 has 16 residues. CDR3 protein: CASSSLSGRGTSEQYF. The CDR3 coding sequence is TGTGCCAGCAGCTCGTTAAGCGGGAGGGGGACTTCGGAGCAGTACTTC.

This clone was recorded only once. J is TRBJ2-7 and V is TRBV19, with D perhaps TRBD2 (5 bases). Germline V gene sequence: CDR1 LNHDA, CDR2 SQIVND (reference sequence). The CDR3 spans 13 residues. V was trimmed by 7 bases and J by 4 bases, leaving 14 bases between them. Here the CDR3 reads CASTRGPGYEQYF. In DNA, the CDR3 is TGTGCCAGTACCCGGGGTCCGGGGTACGAGCAGTACTTC.

The gene calls are TRBV9 and TRBJ1-3; a weak D match, TRBD1 (5 bases). The CDR3 contains 14 residues. Germline V gene sequence: CDR1 SGDLS, CDR2 YYNGEE. V lost 0 bases to trimming and J lost 4 bases, with 8 bases between them. The CDR3 bases are TGTGCCAGCAGCGTAGATACAGGCGGAAACACCATATATTTT. Protein product: CASSVDTGGNTIYF.

The chain links TRBV7-2 to TRBJ1-6; no definite D call. V was trimmed by 1 base and J by 13 bases, leaving 11 bases between them. This CDR3 is built from 13 residues. Germline V lookup: CDR1 SGHTA, CDR2 FQGNSA. CDR3 bases: TGTGCCAGCAGCTTAGACCAGGTTAGGCCCCTCCACTTT. Its protein is CASSLDQVRPLHF.

The V gene is TRBV9, the J gene TRBJ1-5, with 11 bases fitting TRBD1. Trimming removed 4 bases from V and 8 bases from J; junction bases left unmatched: 5. The germline gives CDR1 SGDLS, CDR2 YYNGEE. The CDR3 has 14 amino acids. This chain's CDR3 is CASSPGQGGEPQHF. The DNA of the CDR3 is TGTGCCAGCAGCCCGGGACAGGGGGGAGAGCCCCAGCATTTT.

V gene TRBV18 combines with J gene TRBJ2-3; D is perhaps TRBD2 (6 bases). CDR1 and CDR2 (germline): KGHSH, LQKENI. V was shortened by 3 bases and J by 4 bases, with 17 bases between the two germline ends. The CDR3 is 16 residues long. The CDR3 loop reads CASSPRTGVKADTQYF. CDR3 bases: TGTGCCAGCTCACCGCGGACGGGGGTAAAAGCAGATACGCAGTATTTT.

The rearrangement joins TRBV9 to TRBJ2-3; TRBD1 is a possible D gene (5 bases). The CDR3 length is 17 residues. Trimming removed 0 bases at V and 1 base at J, with 15 bases between. CDR1 and CDR2 (germline): SGDLS, YYNGEE. In DNA, the CDR3 is TGTGCCAGCAGCGTAGCTACAATGGGGCAGGGCACAGATACGCAGTATTTT. Translating gives CASSVATMGQGTDTQYF.

The chain links TRBV4-2 to TRBJ2-1; no firm D call. The CDR3 contains 15 residues. Germline assignment: CDR1 LGHNA and CDR2 YNFKEQ. Trimming cost V 0 bases and J 4 bases, with 10 bases left between them. The CDR3 DNA reads TGTGCCAGCAGCCAAGATCGGCTAGAATACAATGAGCAGTTCTTC. Amino acids: CASSQDRLEYNEQFF.

This chain connects TRBV15 to TRBJ1-2; 9 positions agree with TRBD1. Germline V gene sequence: CDR1 LNHNV, CDR2 YYDKDF (reference sequence). V was clipped by 5 bases and J by 4 bases; unmatched bases: 11. The CDR3 is 16 amino acids. This CDR3 reads CATSQYGQGLVYGYTF. CDR3 in DNA: TGTGCCACCAGCCAGTATGGACAGGGGTTGGTCTATGGCTACACCTTC. Full variable domain (missing parts from reference TRBV15 and TRBJ1-2): DAMVIQNPRYQVTQFGKPVTLSCSQTLNHNVMYWYQQKSSQAPKLLFHYYDKDFNNEADTPDNFQSRRPNTSFCFLDIRSPGLGDTAMYLCATSQYGQGLVYGYTFGSGTRLTVV.

This clone came up a few times. The chain uses TRBV10-2 and TRBJ2-7; D possibly corresponds to TRBD2 (5 bases). The CDR3 covers 18 residues. The ends were cut back, 3 bases at V and 3 bases at J, with 24 bases in the middle. Germline loops: CDR1 WSHSY, CDR2 SAAADI. In DNA, the CDR3 is TGCGCCAGCAGTGATCGGTCCCGGGAAAGTCGAATCCTCTACGAGCAGTACTTC. Translation: CASSDRSRESRILYEQYF.

The rearrangement joins TRBV7-6 to TRBJ2-1; maybe TRBD2 (7 bases). V was shortened by 1 base and J by 5 bases, with 12 bases between the two germline ends. Per the germline V gene, CDR1 is SGHVS and CDR2 is FNYEAQ. This CDR3 is built from 15 residues. The CDR3 DNA is TGTGCCAGCAGCTTAGGGGGGGGCGAGCACAATGAGCAGTTCTTC. As protein: CASSLGGGEHNEQFF.

The V gene is TRBV3-1 (or the pseudogene TRBV3-2), the J gene TRBJ2-7; TRBD2 matches 8 bases. V gave up 1 base and J gave up 1 base; unmatched junction bases: 6. The V gene's germline CDR1 is LGHDT and CDR2 YNNKEL (reference sequence). This CDR3 region has 16 residues. Here the CDR3 reads CASSQGMGLVSYEQYF. CDR3 sequence (DNA): TGTGCCAGCAGCCAAGGAATGGGACTAGTTTCCTACGAGCAGTACTTC.

The V and J genes are TRBV28 and TRBJ1-3; perhaps TRBD1 as D (5 bases). The CDR3 spans 18 residues. V was pared by 4 bases and J by 0 bases, with 19 bases between. Per the germline V gene, CDR1 is MDHEN and CDR2 is SYDVKM. The CDR3 region has the DNA TGTGCCAGCAGTTCCCCCGTGGGGGGGGTCCTCTCTGGAAACACCATATATTTT. As protein: CASSSPVGGVLSGNTIYF.

The chain employs TRBV30 and TRBJ2-3, with D uncertain. Trimming took 3 bases from V and 3 from J, leaving 13 bases between them. This CDR3 comprises 14 residues. Germline-derived CDR1 and CDR2 are GTSNPN and SVGIG (reference sequence). This CDR3 is CAWSLNRETDTQYF. CDR3 DNA: TGTGCCTGGAGCCTGAATCGAGAGACAGATACGCAGTATTTT.